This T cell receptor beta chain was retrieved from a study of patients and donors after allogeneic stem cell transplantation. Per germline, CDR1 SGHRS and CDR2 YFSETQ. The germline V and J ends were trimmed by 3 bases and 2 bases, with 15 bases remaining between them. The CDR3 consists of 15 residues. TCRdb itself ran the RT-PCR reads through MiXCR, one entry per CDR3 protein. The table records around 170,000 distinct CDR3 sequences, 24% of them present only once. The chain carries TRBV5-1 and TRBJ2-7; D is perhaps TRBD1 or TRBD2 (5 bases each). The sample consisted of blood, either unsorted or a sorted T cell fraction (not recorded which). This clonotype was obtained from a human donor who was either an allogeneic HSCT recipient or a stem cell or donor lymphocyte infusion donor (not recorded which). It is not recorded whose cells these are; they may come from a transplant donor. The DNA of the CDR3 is TGCGCCAGCAGCTCCCCGCCGGGGCTCCCCTACGAGCAGTACTTC. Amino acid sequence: CASSSPPGLPYEQYF. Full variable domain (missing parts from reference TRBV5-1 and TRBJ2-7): KAGVTQTPRYLIKTRGQQVTLSCSPISGHRSVSWYQQTPGQGLQFLFEYFSETQRNKGNFPGRFSGRQFSNSRSEMNVSTLELGDSALYLCASSSPPGLPYEQYFGPGTRLTVT.